Following are 8 T cell receptor beta chains from one sample sequenced in a study of chemoradiotherapy in HPV16-positive cancers. The data were produced by immunoSEQ multiplex PCR, yet TCRdb's version contains in-frame clones alone and is incomplete. The table has over 15,000 clones, approximately 89% seen once. The starting material was blood, obtained from a patient who underwent chemoradiotherapy. These receptors came from a human donor with HPV-associated anogenital cancer.

The genes are TRBV29-1 and TRBJ2-2, with unresolved D. CDR3 size: 11 residues. Germline V gives CDR1 SQVTM, CDR2 ANQGSEA. The V and J ends lost 6 bases and 7 bases respectively, with 9 bases between them. The CDR3 spells CSVPHGGELFF. CDR3 DNA: TGCAGCGTCCCTCATGGCGGGGAGCTGTTTTTT.

The chain joins TRBV7-2 to TRBJ1-1; a weak D match, TRBD1 (5 bases). Trimming left V 5 bases short and J 7 bases short, with 8 bases between. Germline CDR1 and CDR2: SGHTA and FQGNSA. The CDR3 sequence is 11 residues long. The CDR3 spells CASSADSEAFF. CDR3 bases: TGTGCCAGCAGCGCAGACAGTGAAGCTTTCTTT.

The chain couples TRBV6-1 to TRBJ1-5; a weak D match, TRBD1 (5 bases). Trimming pared 8 bases from V and 7 bases from J, leaving 18 bases between. This CDR3 has 14 residues. CDR1 is MNHNS, CDR2 SASEGT, per germline. The CDR3 protein is CASVSSGVHQPQHF. DNA of the CDR3: TGTGCCAGCGTCTCCTCGGGGGTCCACCAGCCCCAGCATTTT.

The chain employs TRBV9 and TRBJ2-7, with D possibly being TRBD1 (6 bases). CDR3 size: 14 residues. V was cut by 0 bases and J by 6 bases, with 13 bases left in between. Germline values: CDR1 SGDLS, CDR2 YYNGEE. The CDR3: CASSVDLQGREQYF. Written as DNA, the CDR3 is TGTGCCAGCAGCGTAGATCTGCAGGGGCGCGAGCAGTACTTC. The full variable domain, its missing parts supplied by reference TRBV9 and TRBJ2-7, is DSGVTQTPKHLITATGQRVTLRCSPRSGDLSVYWYQQSLDQGLQFLIQYYNGEERAKGNILERFSAQQFPDLHSELNLSSLELGDSALYFCASSVDLQGREQYFGPGTRLTVT.

The rearrangement joins TRBV29-1 to TRBJ2-3; TRBD1 agrees at 7 bases. This CDR3 is 13 amino acids long. J was trimmed by 4 bases and V by 2 bases; bases with no gene match: 3. Germline CDR1 reads SQVTM; CDR2 reads ANQGSEA. The CDR3 sequence: CSVEQGVADTQYF. Written as DNA, the CDR3 is TGCAGCGTTGAACAGGGGGTCGCAGATACGCAGTATTTT.

The chain employs TRBV19 and TRBJ2-1; TRBD2 matches at 13 bases. This CDR3 is built from 17 residues. The trim removed 4 bases at V and 3 bases at J, leaving 6 bases unmatched. Germline V lookup: CDR1 LNHDA, CDR2 SQIVND (reference sequence). The CDR3 nucleotides are TGTGCCAGTAGTAACCTACTAGCGGGAGGGGGCTACAATGAGCAGTTCTTC. It translates to CASSNLLAGGGYNEQFF.

This sequence joins TRBV21-1 and TRBJ2-3. TRBV21-1 is tagged as a pseudogene. This CDR3 contains 15 residues. The CDR3 nucleotides are TGTGCGAGCCCATTTCGACCAACCGCCACAGATACGCAGTATTTT. Translated: CASPFRPTATDTQYF.

There are a few counts of this clone. The rearrangement links TRBV25-1 to TRBJ1-3, with D maybe TRBD1 (5 bases). V lost 1 base and J lost 1, with 11 bases in between. This CDR3 has 16 amino acids. Germline loops: CDR1 MGHDK, CDR2 SYGVNS. The CDR3: CASSELTALSGNTIYF. The CDR3 bases are TGTGCCAGCAGTGAATTGACAGCTTTGTCTGGAAACACCATATATTTT.